The text below deals with one T cell receptor (beta chain). Antigen unknown. Time point meaning: newly diagnosed GD, antithyroid drugs for less than 3 months. PBMC RNA served as the TCR library source. Enrollment of patients was through an endocrinology department in Xi'an, China. The V gene's germline CDR1 is SEHNR and CDR2 FQNEAQ (reference sequence). V was pared by 0 bases and J by 0 bases, with 12 bases between. The CDR3 contains 17 residues. This entry belongs to a study of regulatory T cells in long-lasting Graves disease. Overall study: Graves' patients who were just diagnosed had used antithyroid drugs for under 3 months. Study findings and constraints: Persistent Graves' cases showed lower TCR diversity than newly diagnosed cases.

Both iRepertoire HTBI primers and Arm-PCR of CDR3 regions were used to build the TCR beta libraries. TCRdb ran MiXCR on the multiplex PCR reads and lists one entry per CDR3 protein. The table includes about 430,000 distinct CDR3 sequences, approximately 15% detected once. These same data were also listed under a study on T cells in Graves' hyperthyroidism and ophthalmopathy. That report adds: First-round RT-PCR of the TCR CDR3 relied on the HTBI primer set.

This chain connects TRBV7-9 to TRBJ2-1; D tentatively fits TRBD1 or TRBD2 (5 bases each). The sequence derives from a woman in her 40s with Graves disease. Material: peripheral blood mononuclear cells (PBMCs), obtained at new diagnosis, from a patient treated with antithyroid drugs. CDR3: CASSLAGVLSSYNEQFF. DNA of the CDR3: TGTGCCAGCAGCTTAGCGGGGGTGCTAAGCTCCTACAATGAGCAGTTCTTC.